The text below deals with one T cell receptor beta chain. This specimen belongs to a study of blood T cells in healthy people across ages. V lost 0 bases and J lost 8, with 10 bases in between. This CDR3 comprises 13 residues. The germline V gene encodes CDR1 LGHDT and CDR2 YNNKEL (reference sequence). Sample-barcoded 5' priming and a J-beta primer mix drove a second PCR of 7 to 11 cycles. TCRdb fed the 5' RACE reads into MiXCR, producing one record per CDR3 protein. This sample carries around 780,000 distinct CDR3 sequences, 20% to 30% of them seen once, and the ten largest clones take about 3%. A further study also used this sample, focusing on T cells of mothers and their children.

The clonotype comes from a boy between 10 and 17 years old in good health. The rearrangement uses TRBV3-1 and TRBJ1-2, with D maybe TRBD1 (5 bases). Sequenced input: blood. For the CDR3, the DNA is TGTGCCAGCAGCCAAGATCCCGGGGCCGGCTACACCTTC. It codes for CASSQDPGAGYTF.